The text below deals with one T cell receptor (beta chain). This specimen belongs to a study of T cell changes during pregnancy in multiple sclerosis. The assay was immunoSEQ multiplex PCR, and TCRdb's table has in-frame clones only and misses some. Here the sample spans some 100,000 clones, almost 95% being singletons. The length of the CDR3 is 15 residues. From germline, CDR1 is SGHDN and CDR2 FVKESK. Trimming took 3 bases from V and 4 from J; bases not matched to a gene: 7. Sequenced material: peripheral blood, taken before pregnancy. The receptor comes from a female donor with multiple sclerosis, enrolled in a pregnancy study. The chain is built from TRBV14 and TRBJ2-7, with 9 bases aligning to TRBD1. The CDR3 loop is CASSQGQGDFYEQYF. The CDR3 nucleotides are TGTGCCAGCAGCCAGGGACAGGGAGACTTTTACGAGCAGTACTTC.